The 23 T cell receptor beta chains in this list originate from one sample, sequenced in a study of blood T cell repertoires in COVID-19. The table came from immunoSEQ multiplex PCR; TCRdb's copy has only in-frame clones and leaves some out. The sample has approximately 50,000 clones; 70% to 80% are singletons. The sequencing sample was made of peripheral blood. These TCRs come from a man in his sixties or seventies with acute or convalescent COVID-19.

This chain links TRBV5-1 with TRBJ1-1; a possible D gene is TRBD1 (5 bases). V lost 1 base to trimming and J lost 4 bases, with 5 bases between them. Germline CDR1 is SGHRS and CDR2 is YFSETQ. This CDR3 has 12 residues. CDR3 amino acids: CASSLQGTEAFF. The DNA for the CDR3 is TGCGCCAGCAGCTTGCAGGGCACTGAAGCTTTCTTT.

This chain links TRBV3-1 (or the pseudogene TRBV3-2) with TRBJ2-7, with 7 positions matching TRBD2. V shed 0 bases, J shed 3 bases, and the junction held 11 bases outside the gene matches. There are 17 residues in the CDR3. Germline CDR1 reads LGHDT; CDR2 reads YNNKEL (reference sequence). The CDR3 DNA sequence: TGTGCCAGCAGCCAAGATGAATCCGTGCGGGAGAACTACGAGCAGTACTTC. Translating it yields CASSQDESVRENYEQYF.

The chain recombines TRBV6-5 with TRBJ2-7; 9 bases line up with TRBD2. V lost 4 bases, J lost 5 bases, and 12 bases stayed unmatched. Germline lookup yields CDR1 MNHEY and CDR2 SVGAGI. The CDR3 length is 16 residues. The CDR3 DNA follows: TGTGCCAGCAGTTCTCCTTCCGGGACTAGCTTCAACGAGCAGTACTTC. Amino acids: CASSSPSGTSFNEQYF.

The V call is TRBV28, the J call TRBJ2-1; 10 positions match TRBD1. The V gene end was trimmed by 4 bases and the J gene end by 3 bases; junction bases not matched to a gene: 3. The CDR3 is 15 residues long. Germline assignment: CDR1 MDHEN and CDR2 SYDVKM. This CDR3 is CASSSGTGDYNEQFF. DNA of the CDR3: TGTGCCAGCAGTTCCGGGACAGGGGACTACAATGAGCAGTTCTTC.

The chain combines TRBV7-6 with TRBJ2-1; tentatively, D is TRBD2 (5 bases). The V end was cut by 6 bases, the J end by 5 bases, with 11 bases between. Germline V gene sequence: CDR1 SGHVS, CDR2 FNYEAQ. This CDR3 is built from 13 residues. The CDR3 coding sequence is TGTGCCAGCAGACAATGGGAGAACAATGAGCAGTTCTTC. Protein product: CASRQWENNEQFF. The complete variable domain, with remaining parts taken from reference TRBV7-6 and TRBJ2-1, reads GAGVSQSPRYKVTKRGQDVALRCDPISGHVSLYWYRQALGQGPEFLTYFNYEAQQDKSGLPNDRFSAERPEGSISTLTIQRTEQRDSAMYRCASRQWENNEQFFGPGTRLTVL.

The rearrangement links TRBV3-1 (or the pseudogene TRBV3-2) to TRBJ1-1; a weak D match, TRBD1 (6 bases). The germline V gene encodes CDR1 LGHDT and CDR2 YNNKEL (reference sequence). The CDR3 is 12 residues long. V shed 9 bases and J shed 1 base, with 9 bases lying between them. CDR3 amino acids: CASRTANTEAFF. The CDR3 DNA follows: TGTGCCAGTCGGACAGCGAACACTGAAGCTTTCTTT.

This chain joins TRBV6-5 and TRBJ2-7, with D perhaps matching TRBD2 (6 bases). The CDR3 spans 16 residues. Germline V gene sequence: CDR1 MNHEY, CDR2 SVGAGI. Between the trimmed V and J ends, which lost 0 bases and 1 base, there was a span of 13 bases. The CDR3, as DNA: TGTGCCAGCAGTTACTCGAGCCCGACTAGATCCTACGAGCAGTACTTC. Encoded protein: CASSYSSPTRSYEQYF.

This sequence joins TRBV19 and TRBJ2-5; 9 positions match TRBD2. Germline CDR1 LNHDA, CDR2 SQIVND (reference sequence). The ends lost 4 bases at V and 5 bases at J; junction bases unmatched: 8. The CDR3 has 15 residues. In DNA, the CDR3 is TGTGCCAGTAGTAAGGATAGCGGGAGCGTGGAGACCCAGTACTTC. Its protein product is CASSKDSGSVETQYF.

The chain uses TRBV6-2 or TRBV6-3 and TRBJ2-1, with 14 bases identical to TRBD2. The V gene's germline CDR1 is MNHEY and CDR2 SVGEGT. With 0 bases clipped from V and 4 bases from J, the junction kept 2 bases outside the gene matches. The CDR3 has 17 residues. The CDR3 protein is CASSYSGLAGGYNEQFF. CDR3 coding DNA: TGTGCCAGCAGTTACTCTGGACTAGCGGGGGGATACAATGAGCAGTTCTTC.

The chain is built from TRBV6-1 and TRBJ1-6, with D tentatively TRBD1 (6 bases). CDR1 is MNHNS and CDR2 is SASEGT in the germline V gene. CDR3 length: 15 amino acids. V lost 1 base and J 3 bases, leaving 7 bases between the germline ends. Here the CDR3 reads CASSEDRDYNSPLHF. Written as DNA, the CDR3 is TGTGCCAGCAGTGAAGACAGGGACTATAATTCACCCCTCCACTTT.

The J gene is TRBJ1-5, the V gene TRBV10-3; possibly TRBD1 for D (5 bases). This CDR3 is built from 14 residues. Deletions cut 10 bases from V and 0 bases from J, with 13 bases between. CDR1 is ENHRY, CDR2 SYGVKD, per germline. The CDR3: CATLGGDSNQPQHF. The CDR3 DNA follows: TGTGCCACCCTCGGGGGAGATAGCAATCAGCCCCAGCATTTT.

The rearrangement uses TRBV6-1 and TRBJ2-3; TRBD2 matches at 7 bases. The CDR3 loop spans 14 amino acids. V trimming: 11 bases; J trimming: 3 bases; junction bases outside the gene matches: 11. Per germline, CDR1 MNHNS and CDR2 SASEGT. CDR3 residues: CAVAWREITDTQYF. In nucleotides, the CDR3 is TGTGCCGTGGCCTGGCGGGAGATAACAGATACGCAGTATTTT.

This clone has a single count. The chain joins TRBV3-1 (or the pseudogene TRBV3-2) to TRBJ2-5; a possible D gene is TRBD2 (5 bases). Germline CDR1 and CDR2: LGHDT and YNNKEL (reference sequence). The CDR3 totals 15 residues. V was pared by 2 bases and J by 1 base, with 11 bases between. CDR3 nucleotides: TGTGCCAGCAGCCAACAACTAGGCGGCCAAGAGACCCAGTACTTC. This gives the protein CASSQQLGGQETQYF.

The CDR3 reads CATSAGTGGTYEQYF. The CDR3 region has the DNA TGTGCCACCAGTGCTGGGACAGGGGGCACCTACGAGCAGTACTTC. The chain uses TRBV24-1 and TRBJ2-7; TRBD1 matches 12 bases. CDR1 and CDR2 (germline): KGHDR, SFDVKD. CDR3 length: 15 amino acids. The V and J ends lost 5 bases and 2 bases, in that order; junction bases with no gene match: 3.

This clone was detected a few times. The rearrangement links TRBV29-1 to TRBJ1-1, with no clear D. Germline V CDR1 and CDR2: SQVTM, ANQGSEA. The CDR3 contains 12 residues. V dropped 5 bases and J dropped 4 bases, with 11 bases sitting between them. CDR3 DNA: TGCAGCGTTCTCCGTCTCGGCACTGAAGCTTTCTTT. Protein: CSVLRLGTEAFF.

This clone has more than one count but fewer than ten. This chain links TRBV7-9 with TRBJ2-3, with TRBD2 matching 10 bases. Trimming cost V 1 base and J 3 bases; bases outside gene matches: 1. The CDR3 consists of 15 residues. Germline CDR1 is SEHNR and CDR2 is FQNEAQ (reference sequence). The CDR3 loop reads CASSLGLAGTDTQYF. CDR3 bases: TGTGCCAGCAGCTTAGGACTAGCGGGTACAGATACGCAGTATTTT.

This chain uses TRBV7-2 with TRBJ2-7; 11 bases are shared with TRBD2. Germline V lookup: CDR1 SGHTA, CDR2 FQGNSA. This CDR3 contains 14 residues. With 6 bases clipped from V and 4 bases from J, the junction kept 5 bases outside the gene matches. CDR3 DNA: TGTGCCAGCAGTTCCGGGACTAGCGGTTACGAGCAGTACTTC. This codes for CASSSGTSGYEQYF.

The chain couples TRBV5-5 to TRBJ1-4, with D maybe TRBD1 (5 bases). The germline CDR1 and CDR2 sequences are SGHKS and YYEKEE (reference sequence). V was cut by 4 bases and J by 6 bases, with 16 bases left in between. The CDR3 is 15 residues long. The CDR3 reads CASSRTARVDEKLFF. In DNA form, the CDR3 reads TGTGCCAGCAGCCGGACGGCCAGGGTGGATGAAAAACTGTTTTTT.

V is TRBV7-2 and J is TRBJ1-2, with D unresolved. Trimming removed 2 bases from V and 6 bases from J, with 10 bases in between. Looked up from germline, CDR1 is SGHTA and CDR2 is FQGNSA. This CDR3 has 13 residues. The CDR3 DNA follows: TGTGCCAGCAGCTTATTTGGTCGGGATGGCTACACCTTC. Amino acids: CASSLFGRDGYTF.

The DNA for the CDR3 is TGCGCCAGCAGCCAACCTCCCGGGGGATCTAGCACAGATACGCAGTATTTT. It specifies CASSQPPGGSSTDTQYF. The genes are TRBV4-1 and TRBJ2-3, with a possible D match to TRBD2 (6 bases). The CDR3 has 17 amino acids. The V gene lost 2 bases and the J gene lost 0 bases, with 15 bases spanning the gap. Germline V gene data show CDR1 as MGHRA and CDR2 as YSYEKL.

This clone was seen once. Here the CDR3 DNA reads TGTGCCAGCAGGATACTAGAGGGTGAGCAGTTCTTC. This sequence encodes CASRILEGEQFF. The chain recombines TRBV12-3 or TRBV12-4 with TRBJ2-1, with D maybe TRBD2 (5 bases). Trimming stripped 6 bases from V and 9 bases from J, with 12 bases between. This CDR3 comprises 12 residues.

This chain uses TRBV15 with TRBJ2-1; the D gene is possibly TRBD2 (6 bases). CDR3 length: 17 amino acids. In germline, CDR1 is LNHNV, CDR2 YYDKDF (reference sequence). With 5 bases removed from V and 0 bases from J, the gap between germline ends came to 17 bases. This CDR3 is CATSGASGPNSYNEQFF. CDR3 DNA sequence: TGTGCCACCAGCGGCGCCAGCGGGCCAAACTCCTACAATGAGCAGTTCTTC.

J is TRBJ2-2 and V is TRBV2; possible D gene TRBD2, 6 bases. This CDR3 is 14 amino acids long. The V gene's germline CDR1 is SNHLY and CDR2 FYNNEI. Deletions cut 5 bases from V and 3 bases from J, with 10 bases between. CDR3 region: CASSRDSYTGELFF. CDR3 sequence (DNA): TGTGCCAGCAGTCGGGACTCATACACCGGGGAGCTGTTTTTT.